This T cell receptor beta chain was captured in a study of blood T cells in healthy people across ages. Overall study: Researchers report that template switching captured about one barcoded beta molecule per two T cells.

Whole-study results and caveats: Underestimates were what the diversity estimates from one million T cells were considered to be. The study found TCR beta diversity correlated strongly with naive T cell percentage.

As regards this clonotype: Its target is unknown.

V was pared by 0 bases and J by 2 bases, with 11 bases of the junction left unmatched. The CDR3 is 18 residues long. Germline V lookup: CDR1 SGHRS, CDR2 YFSETQ. A sample-barcoded 5' primer and a J-beta primer mix were used in a second PCR of roughly 6 to 11 cycles. Unique molecular identifiers of 12 random nucleotides labeled each cDNA. Each CDR3 protein gets one entry after TCRdb re-called the 5' RACE reads with MiXCR. The top ten clones hold 6.7% of a sample with roughly 1.4 million distinct CDR3 sequences, approximately 63% of them seen once. The J gene is TRBJ2-5, the V gene TRBV5-1; 9 positions agree with TRBD2. This TCR was recovered from a man aged 18-30 years in good health. The specimen was blood. CDR3 in amino acids: CASSLALAGALGQETQYF. The CDR3, as DNA: TGCGCCAGCAGCTTGGCATTAGCGGGGGCATTGGGACAAGAGACCCAGTACTTC.